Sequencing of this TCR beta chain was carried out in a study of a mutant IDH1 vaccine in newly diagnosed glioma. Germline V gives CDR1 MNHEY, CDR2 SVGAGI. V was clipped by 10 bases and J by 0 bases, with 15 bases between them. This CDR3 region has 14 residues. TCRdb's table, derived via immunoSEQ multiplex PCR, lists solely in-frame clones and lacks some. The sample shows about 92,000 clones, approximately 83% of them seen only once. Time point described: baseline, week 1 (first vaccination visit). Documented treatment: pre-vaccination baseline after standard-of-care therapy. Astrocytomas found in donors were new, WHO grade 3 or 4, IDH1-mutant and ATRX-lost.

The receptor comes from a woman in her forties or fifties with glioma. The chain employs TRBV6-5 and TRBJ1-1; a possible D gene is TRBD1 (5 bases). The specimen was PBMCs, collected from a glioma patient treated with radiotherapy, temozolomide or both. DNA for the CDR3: TGTGCCACGAAAGGGGCAGCTATGAACACTGAAGCTTTCTTT. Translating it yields CATKGAAMNTEAFF.